The next 11 T cell receptor beta chains were all read from a single sample in a study of response to subunit inactivated influenza vaccine. TCRdb processed the RT-PCR reads anew with MiXCR; each CDR3 protein has one entry. Counted here are 700,000 to 800,000 distinct CDR3 sequences, 18% occurring once; the ten biggest clones make up roughly a tenth. This sample comprised PBMCs from blood, obtained roughly 5 days after vaccination. These receptors all come from a man aged 50-60 years who received an inactivated influenza vaccine.

This rearrangement joins TRBV2 to TRBJ2-5; D perhaps matches TRBD1 (6 bases). V shed 3 bases and J shed 7 bases, with 15 bases lying between them. There are 14 residues in the CDR3. In germline, CDR1 is SNHLY, CDR2 FYNNEI. CDR3 loop: CASSETGTSGTQYF. The CDR3 bases are TGTGCCAGCAGTGAGACAGGCACCTCCGGGACCCAGTACTTC.

This clonotype was seen a few times. This chain joins TRBV29-1 and TRBJ2-1; D not resolved. CDR3 length equals 14 residues. CDR1 is SQVTM, CDR2 ANQGSEA, per germline. V was shortened by 1 base and J by 0 bases, with 7 bases between the two germline ends. The CDR3 sequence: CSVEGASSYNEQFF. The CDR3 DNA reads as TGCAGCGTTGAAGGCGCGAGCTCCTACAATGAGCAGTTCTTC.

The genes are TRBV5-5 and TRBJ1-4; D might be TRBD1 (6 bases). The CDR3 runs to 16 residues. The germline V and J ends were trimmed by 2 bases and 0 bases, with 11 bases remaining between them. The germline CDR1 and CDR2 sequences are SGHKS and YYEKEE (reference sequence). This CDR3 reads CASSFGQLATNEKLFF. Written as DNA, the CDR3 is TGTGCCAGCAGCTTTGGACAGCTTGCAACTAATGAAAAACTGTTTTTT.

This clonotype was observed many times. The chain is built from TRBV7-2 and TRBJ2-1, with 7 bases aligning to TRBD1. The CDR3 totals 14 residues. Germline V gene data show CDR1 as SGHTA and CDR2 as FQGNSA. Unmatched junction bases numbered 4, after V lost 3 bases and J lost 5 bases. The CDR3 loop is CASSFRTGNNEQFF. The CDR3 DNA reads TGTGCCAGCAGCTTCAGGACAGGAAACAATGAGCAGTTCTTC. Full variable domain (missing parts from reference TRBV7-2 and TRBJ2-1): GAGVSQSPSNKVTEKGKDVELRCDPISGHTALYWYRQSLGQGLEFLIYFQGNSAPDKSGLPSDRFSAERTGGSVSTLTIQRTQQEDSAVYLCASSFRTGNNEQFFGPGTRLTVL.

The sample holds a few counts of this clonotype. This rearrangement joins TRBV9 to TRBJ2-7; 7 bases line up with TRBD1. The germline V gene has CDR1 SGDLS and CDR2 YYNGEE. The CDR3 totals 15 residues. The V gene end was trimmed by 4 bases and the J gene end by 1 base; junction bases not matched to a gene: 8. DNA of the CDR3: TGTGCCAGCAGCCCCCGACAGGGTGGGTCCTACGAGCAGTACTTC. This gives the protein CASSPRQGGSYEQYF.

The V and J genes are TRBV10-3 and TRBJ2-3; D possibly corresponds to TRBD1 (6 bases). CDR1 ENHRY and CDR2 SYGVKD come from the germline V gene. Trimming left V 8 bases short and J 4 bases short, with 19 bases between. This CDR3 region has 15 residues. CDR3 DNA sequence: TGTGCCATCGCGGACCCGGGACAAATCCCAGATACGCAGTATTTT. Protein sequence: CAIADPGQIPDTQYF.

The chain combines TRBV24-1 with TRBJ2-5; D gene unclear. V shed 3 bases and J shed 5 bases, with 12 bases lying between them. The CDR3 has 14 residues. Germline V gives CDR1 KGHDR, CDR2 SFDVKD. The CDR3 DNA is TGTGCCACCAGTGATCCCCGAGAGTTCGAGACCCAGTACTTC. Translated: CATSDPREFETQYF.

The chain uses TRBV20-1 and TRBJ2-3; weak D call: TRBD2 (6 bases). The CDR3 consists of 13 residues. V was clipped by 6 bases and J by 4 bases, with 14 bases between them. In germline, CDR1 is DFQATT, CDR2 SNEGSKA (reference sequence). Here the CDR3 DNA reads TGCAGTGCCCCGCCCCAGCGGGCAGATACGCAGTATTTT. Its translation is CSAPPQRADTQYF.

In its sample, this clonotype was seen a few times. The chain carries TRBV20-1 and TRBJ2-1; 8 bases fit TRBD2. Germline V CDR1 and CDR2: DFQATT, SNEGSKA (reference sequence). The CDR3 is 17 amino acids. The junction had 12 bases not matched to a gene; V was cut back by 3 bases and J by 2 bases. CDR3 DNA: TGCAGTGCTAGGTCTGGCGGGGGGTTGAGGACCTACAATGAGCAGTTCTTC. Its translation: CSARSGGGLRTYNEQFF.

This clonotype came up a few times. The V call is TRBV28, the J call TRBJ1-2; no reliable D call. Germline loops: CDR1 MDHEN, CDR2 SYDVKM. The CDR3 has 13 residues. Trimming removed 2 bases at V and 2 bases at J, with 6 bases between. The CDR3 nucleotides read TGTGCCAGCAGTTTACGACGGAACTATGGCTACACCTTC. It specifies CASSLRRNYGYTF.

This clonotype was detected a few times. The chain has TRBV6-5 and TRBJ2-1; D is undetermined. V was cut by 1 base and J by 0 bases, with 4 bases left in between. The CDR3 extends over 14 amino acids. In germline, CDR1 is MNHEY, CDR2 SVGAGI. CDR3 in DNA: TGTGCCAGCAGTTACTTCGGCTCCTACAATGAGCAGTTCTTC. Its protein is CASSYFGSYNEQFF.